The present T cell receptor (beta chain) was sequenced within a study of blood T cell repertoires in COVID-19. V lost 0 bases and J lost 0, with 9 bases in between. Germline V gene sequence: CDR1 GTSNPN, CDR2 SVGIG (reference sequence). The CDR3 totals 15 residues. All enrollees were roughly 18 to 90 years old and from 24 US areas. Grouping used clinical history reported by participants in a survey and questionnaire. Only in-frame clones appear in the TCRdb table, and some are missing; sequencing was by immunoSEQ multiplex PCR. The sample records some 200,000 clones, about 81% being singletons. Sequenced sample: PBMCs or T cells enriched from blood (not recorded which). The rearrangement links TRBV30 to TRBJ1-3; no clear D gene. The TCR sequence derives from a man in his forties who had recovered from COVID-19. The CDR3 DNA sequence: TGTGCCTGGAGTGTACGAGCGGCCTCTGGAAACACCATATATTTT. Translated, it gives CAWSVRAASGNTIYF.